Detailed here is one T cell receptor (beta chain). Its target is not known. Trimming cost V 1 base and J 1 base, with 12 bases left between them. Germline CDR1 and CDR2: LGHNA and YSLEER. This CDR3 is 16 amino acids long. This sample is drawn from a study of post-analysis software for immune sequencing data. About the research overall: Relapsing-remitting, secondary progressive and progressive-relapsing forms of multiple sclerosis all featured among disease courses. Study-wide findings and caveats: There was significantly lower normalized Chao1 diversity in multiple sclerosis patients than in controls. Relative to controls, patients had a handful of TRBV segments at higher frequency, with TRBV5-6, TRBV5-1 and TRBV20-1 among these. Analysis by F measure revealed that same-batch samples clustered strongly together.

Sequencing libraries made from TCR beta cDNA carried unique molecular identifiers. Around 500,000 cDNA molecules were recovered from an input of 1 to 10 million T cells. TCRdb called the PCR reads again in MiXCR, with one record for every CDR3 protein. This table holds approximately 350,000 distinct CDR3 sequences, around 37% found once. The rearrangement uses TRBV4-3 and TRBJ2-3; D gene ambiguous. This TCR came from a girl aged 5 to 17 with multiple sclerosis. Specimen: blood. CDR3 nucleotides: TGCGCCAGCAGCCAAGTCACAGCCCTTGGCACAGATACGCAGTATTTT. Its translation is CASSQVTALGTDTQYF.